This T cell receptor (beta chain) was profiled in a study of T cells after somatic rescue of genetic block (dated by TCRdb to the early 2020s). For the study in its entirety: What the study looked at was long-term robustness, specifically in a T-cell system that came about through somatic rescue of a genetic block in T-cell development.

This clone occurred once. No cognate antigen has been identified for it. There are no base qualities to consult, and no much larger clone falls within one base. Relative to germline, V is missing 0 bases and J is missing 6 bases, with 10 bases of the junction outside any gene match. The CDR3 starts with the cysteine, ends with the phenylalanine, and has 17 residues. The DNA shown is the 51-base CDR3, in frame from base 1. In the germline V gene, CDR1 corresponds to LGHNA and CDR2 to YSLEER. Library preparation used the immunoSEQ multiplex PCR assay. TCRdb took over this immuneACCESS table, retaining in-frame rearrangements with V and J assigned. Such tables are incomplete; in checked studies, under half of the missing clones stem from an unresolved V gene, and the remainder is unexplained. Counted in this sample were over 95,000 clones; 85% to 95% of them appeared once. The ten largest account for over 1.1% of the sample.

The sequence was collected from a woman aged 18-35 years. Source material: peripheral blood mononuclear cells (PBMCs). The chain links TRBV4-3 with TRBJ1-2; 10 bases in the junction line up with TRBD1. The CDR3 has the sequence CASSQDHLGGQGDGYTF. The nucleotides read TGCGCCAGCAGCCAAGATCATTTAGGCGGACAGGGGGATGGCTACACCTTC.